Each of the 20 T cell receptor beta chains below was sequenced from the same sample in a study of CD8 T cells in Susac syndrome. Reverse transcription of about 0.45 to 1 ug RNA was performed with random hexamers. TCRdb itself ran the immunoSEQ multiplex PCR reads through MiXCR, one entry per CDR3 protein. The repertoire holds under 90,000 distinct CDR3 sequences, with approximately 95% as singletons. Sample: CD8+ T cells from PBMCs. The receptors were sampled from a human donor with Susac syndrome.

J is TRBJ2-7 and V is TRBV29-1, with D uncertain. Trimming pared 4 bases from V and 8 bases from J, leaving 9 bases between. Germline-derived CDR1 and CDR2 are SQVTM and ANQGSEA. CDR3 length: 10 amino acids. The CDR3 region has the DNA TGCAGCGTTGGGACCGCACAGCAGTACTTC. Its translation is CSVGTAQQYF.

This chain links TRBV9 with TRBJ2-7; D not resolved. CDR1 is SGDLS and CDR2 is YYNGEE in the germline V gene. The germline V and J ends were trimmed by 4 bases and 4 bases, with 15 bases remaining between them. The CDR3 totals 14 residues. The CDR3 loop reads CASSPTTLLYEQYF. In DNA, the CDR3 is TGTGCCAGCAGCCCTACGACTCTCCTGTACGAGCAGTACTTC.

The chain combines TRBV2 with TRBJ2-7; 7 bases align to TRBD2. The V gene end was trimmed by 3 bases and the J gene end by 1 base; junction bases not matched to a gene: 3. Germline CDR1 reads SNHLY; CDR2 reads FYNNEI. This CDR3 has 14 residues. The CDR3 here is CASSDAGASYEQYF. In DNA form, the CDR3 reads TGTGCCAGCAGTGACGCGGGAGCGTCCTACGAGCAGTACTTC.

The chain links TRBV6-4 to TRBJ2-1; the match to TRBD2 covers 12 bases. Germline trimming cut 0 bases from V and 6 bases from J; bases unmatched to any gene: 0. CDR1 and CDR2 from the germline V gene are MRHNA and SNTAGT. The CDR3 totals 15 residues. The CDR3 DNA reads TGTGCCAGCAGTGACTCGACTAGCGGGAGCAATGAGCAGTTCTTC. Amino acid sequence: CASSDSTSGSNEQFF.

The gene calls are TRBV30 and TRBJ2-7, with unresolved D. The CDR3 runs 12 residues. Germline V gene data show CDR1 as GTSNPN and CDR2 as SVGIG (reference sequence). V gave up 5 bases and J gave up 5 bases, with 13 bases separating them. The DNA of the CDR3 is TGTGCCTGGGCGGAGAGCGCTCACGAGCAGTACTTC. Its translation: CAWAESAHEQYF. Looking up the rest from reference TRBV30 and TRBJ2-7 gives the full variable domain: SQTIHQWPATLVQPVGSPLSLECTVEGTSNPNLYWYRQAAGRGLQLLFYSVGIGQISSEVPQNLSASRPQDRQFILSSKKLLLSDSGFYLCAWAESAHEQYFGPGTRLTVT.

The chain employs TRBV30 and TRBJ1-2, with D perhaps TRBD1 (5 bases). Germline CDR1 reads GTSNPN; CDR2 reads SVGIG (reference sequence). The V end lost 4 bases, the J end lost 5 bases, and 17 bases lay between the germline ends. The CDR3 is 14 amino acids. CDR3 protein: CAWTHPAGRYGYTF. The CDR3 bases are TGTGCCTGGACCCATCCAGCAGGGAGGTATGGCTACACCTTC.

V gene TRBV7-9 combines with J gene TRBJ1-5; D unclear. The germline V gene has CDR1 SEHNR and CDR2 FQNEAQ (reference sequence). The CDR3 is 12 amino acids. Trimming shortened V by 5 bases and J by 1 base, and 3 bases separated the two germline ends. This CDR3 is CASSTSNQPQHF. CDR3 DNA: TGTGCCAGCAGCACAAGCAATCAGCCCCAGCATTTT.

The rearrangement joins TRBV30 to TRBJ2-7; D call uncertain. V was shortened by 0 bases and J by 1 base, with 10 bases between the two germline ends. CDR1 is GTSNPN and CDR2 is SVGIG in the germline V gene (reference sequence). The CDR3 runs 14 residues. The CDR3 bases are TGTGCCTGGAGTGTCTTCTCGGAATCCTACGAGCAGTACTTC. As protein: CAWSVFSESYEQYF. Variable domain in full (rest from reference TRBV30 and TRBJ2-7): SQTIHQWPATLVQPVGSPLSLECTVEGTSNPNLYWYRQAAGRGLQLLFYSVGIGQISSEVPQNLSASRPQDRQFILSSKKLLLSDSGFYLCAWSVFSESYEQYFGPGTRLTVT.

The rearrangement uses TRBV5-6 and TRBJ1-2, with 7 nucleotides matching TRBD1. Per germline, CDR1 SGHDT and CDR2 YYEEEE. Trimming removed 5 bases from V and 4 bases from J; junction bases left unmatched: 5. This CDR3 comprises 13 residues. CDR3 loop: CASSPQGTYGYTF. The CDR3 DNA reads TGTGCCAGCAGTCCACAGGGGACCTATGGCTACACCTTC.

CDR3 coding DNA: TGTGCCAGCAGCGCAACAGGCGGTCAGACTGAAGCTTTCTTT. Its translation: CASSATGGQTEAFF. The V and J genes are TRBV9 and TRBJ1-1; D may be TRBD1 (5 bases). CDR1 SGDLS and CDR2 YYNGEE come from the germline V gene. This CDR3 spans 14 amino acids. V shed 3 bases and J shed 5 bases, with 14 bases lying between them.

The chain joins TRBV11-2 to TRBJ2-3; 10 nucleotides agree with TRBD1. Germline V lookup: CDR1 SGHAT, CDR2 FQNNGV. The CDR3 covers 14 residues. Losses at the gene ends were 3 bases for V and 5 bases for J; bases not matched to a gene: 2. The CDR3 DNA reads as TGTGCCAGCAGCTTGGGACAGGGGAGAGATACGCAGTATTTT. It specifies CASSLGQGRDTQYF.

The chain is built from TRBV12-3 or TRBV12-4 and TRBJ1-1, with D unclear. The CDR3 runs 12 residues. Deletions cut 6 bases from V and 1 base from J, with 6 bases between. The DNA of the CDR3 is TGTGCCAGCAGGGGGTGGAACACTGAAGCTTTCTTT. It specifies CASRGWNTEAFF.

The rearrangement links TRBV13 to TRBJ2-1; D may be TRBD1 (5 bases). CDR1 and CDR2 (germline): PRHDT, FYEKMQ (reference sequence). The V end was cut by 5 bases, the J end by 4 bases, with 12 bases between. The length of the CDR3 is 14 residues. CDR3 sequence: CASSQGVDYNEQFF. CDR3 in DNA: TGTGCCAGCAGCCAAGGGGTGGATTACAATGAGCAGTTCTTC.

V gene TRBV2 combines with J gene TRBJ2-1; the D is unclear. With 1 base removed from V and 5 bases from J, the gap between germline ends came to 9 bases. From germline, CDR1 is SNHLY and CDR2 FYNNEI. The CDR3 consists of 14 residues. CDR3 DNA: TGTGCCAGCAGTGAAGAAACTACCAACAATGAGCAGTTCTTC. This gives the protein CASSEETTNNEQFF.

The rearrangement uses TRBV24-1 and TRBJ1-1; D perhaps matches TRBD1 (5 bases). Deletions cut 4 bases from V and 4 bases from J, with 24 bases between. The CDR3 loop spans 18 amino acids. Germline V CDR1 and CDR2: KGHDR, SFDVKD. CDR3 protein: CATSDSMGDSNTCTEAFF. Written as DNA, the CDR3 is TGTGCCACCAGTGACTCAATGGGAGACAGCAACACCTGCACTGAAGCTTTCTTT.

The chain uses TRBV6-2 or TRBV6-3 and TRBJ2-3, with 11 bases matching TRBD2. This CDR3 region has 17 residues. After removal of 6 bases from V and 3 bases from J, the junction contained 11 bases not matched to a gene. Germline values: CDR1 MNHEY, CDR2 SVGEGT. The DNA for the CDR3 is TGTGCCAGCAGCGGACCCACTAGCGGGAGTTCGACAGATACGCAGTATTTT. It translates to CASSGPTSGSSTDTQYF.

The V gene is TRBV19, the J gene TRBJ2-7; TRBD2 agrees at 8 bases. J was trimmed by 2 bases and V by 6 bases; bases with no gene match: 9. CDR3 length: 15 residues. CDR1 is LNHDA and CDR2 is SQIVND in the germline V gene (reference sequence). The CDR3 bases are TGTGCCAGTAGCCCTGCCGGGACTAGTACCTACGAGCAGTACTTC. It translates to CASSPAGTSTYEQYF.

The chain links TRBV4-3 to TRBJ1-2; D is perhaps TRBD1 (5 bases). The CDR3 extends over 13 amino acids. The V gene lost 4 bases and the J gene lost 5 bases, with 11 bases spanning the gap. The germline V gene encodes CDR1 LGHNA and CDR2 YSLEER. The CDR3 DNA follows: TGCGCCAGCAGCCGGGACGGAACTTATGGCTACACCTTC. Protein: CASSRDGTYGYTF.

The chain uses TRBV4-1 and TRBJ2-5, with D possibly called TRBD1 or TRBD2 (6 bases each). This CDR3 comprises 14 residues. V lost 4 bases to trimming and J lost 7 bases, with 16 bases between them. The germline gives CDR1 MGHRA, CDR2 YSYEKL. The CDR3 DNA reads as TGCGCCAGCAGCCCACCCGGAGGGGGGATGACCCAGTACTTC. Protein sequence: CASSPPGGGMTQYF.

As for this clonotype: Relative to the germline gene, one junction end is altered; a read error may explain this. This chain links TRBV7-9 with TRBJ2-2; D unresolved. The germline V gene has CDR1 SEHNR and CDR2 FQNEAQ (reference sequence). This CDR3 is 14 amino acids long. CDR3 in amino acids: CASSLVRNPGELFF. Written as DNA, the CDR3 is TGTGCCAGCAGCTTGGTCAGGAACCCCGGGGAGCTGTTTTTT.